This T cell receptor (beta chain) was identified in a study of breast tumors, draining lymph nodes, adjacent tissues. This clonotype was recorded at least ten times. Its antigen is as yet unknown. TCRdb redid the calling of the multiplex PCR reads with MiXCR, one entry per CDR3 protein. The sample records about 80,000 distinct CDR3 sequences, around 20% being singletons. Overall study results and limits: The lymph node origin of tumor T cells was framed as consistent with a hypothesis, not demonstrated.

V was trimmed by 0 bases and J by 4 bases, leaving 6 bases between them. CDR1 is DFQATT and CDR2 is SNEGSKA in the germline V gene (reference sequence). The CDR3 contains 13 residues. Samples came from axillary lymph nodes draining the breast cancer. Sequencing was carried out using axillary lymph node tissue. This chain joins TRBV20-1 and TRBJ2-2; D gene unclear. This receptor was identified in a female donor with breast cancer. Some clones in this sample may be carry-over from other donors' samples. CDR3 residues: CSARDTATGELFF. In nucleotides, the CDR3 is TGCAGTGCTAGAGATACAGCCACCGGGGAGCTGTTTTTT.